There are a few counts of the clone carrying this TCR beta chain. Its specificity is unknown. The source of the sample is a study of CD8+ T cells in alopecia areata. Study-wide background: Patients in the study were on tofacitinib for 6 to 18 months, then off it for 6 months.

The germline V gene has CDR1 SGHVS and CDR2 FNYEAQ. This CDR3 has 15 amino acids. Deletions cut 8 bases from V and 4 bases from J, with 19 bases between. Regarding treatment: oral pan-JAK inhibitor, 5-10 mg twice daily. Collected material from alopecia areata patients comprised lesional scalp punch biopsies and peripheral blood. Whole-study findings and limits: Scalp clonality decreased significantly with tofacitinib, and so did expanded CD8+ clones among the top 100. Because of a solitary nonresponder, the connection of baseline CD8+ expansion to response stays uncertain.

RNA was isolated and reverse transcribed to cDNA, the sequencing template. Profiled with immunoSEQ multiplex PCR; TCRdb holds only in-frame clones, not every one. The table shows approximately 210,000 clones, with approximately 67% occurring only once. This receptor was obtained from a human donor with alopecia areata. This specimen was CD4+ T cells sorted from blood, taken at approximately week 42, from a patient treated with tofacitinib. The chain carries TRBV7-6 and TRBJ2-3, with D perhaps matching TRBD1 (6 bases). The CDR3 DNA is TGTGCCAGCCTAAGGGACATCAAAGGTTCAGATACGCAGTATTTT. Its translation is CASLRDIKGSDTQYF.